This T cell receptor beta chain was obtained from a study of CD4 T cells in relation to SARS-CoV-2 and coronaviruses. About the research overall: ViraFEST: approximately ten-day antigen culture of PBMCs, then TCR beta CDR3 sequencing.

Worth noting for this clone: Its target is unknown.

Before the COVID-19 pandemic, during about 2011-2019, CD4+ T cells were taken from unexposed donors. After ten to eleven days of culture, CD4+ T cells were isolated. The repertoire was sequenced with immunoSEQ multiplex PCR; TCRdb's copy has only in-frame clones and lacks some. The sample shows around 16,000 clones, over 75% of them seen only once. Losses at the gene ends were 6 bases for V and 9 bases for J; bases not matched to a gene: 4. The CDR3 runs to 11 residues. The material sequenced was CD4+ T cells from PBMCs, cultured in vitro. V usage is TRBV12-3 or TRBV12-4 and J usage is TRBJ1-2, with TRBD1 matching over 7 bases. This TCR was sampled from a human donor in good health. CDR3 amino acids: CASSRQGRYTF. The CDR3 bases are TGTGCCAGCAGCCGACAGGGTCGCTACACCTTC.